These 22 T cell receptor beta chains came from one sample sequenced in a study of monozygotic twins with inflammatory bowel disease. From the 5' RACE reads, TCRdb lists one entry per CDR3 protein and no DNA. Here the sample table reports 300,000 to 450,000 distinct CDR3 sequences. Sequencing was done on a sample of blood. These receptors were obtained from a human donor with ulcerative colitis or Crohn's disease, or a healthy co-twin of an affected twin (not recorded which).

This chain joins TRBV29-1 and TRBJ2-2. The length of the CDR3 is 14 residues. Germline CDR1 and CDR2: SQVTM and ANQGSEA. CDR3 amino acids: CSVARTPITGELFF.

CDR3 sequence reads: CASSLKGASHRETQYF. This rearrangement joins TRBV7-3 to TRBJ2-5; absent DNA, TCRdb's TRBD1 call cannot be checked. The V gene's germline CDR1 is SGHTA and CDR2 FQGTGA. The CDR3 is made up of 16 amino acids.

The genes are TRBV6-1 and TRBJ1-4; the TCRdb call, TRBD1, lacks DNA for checking. The CDR3 consists of 15 residues. Germline V gene data show CDR1 as MNHNS and CDR2 as SASEGT. The CDR3 loop is CASSPDRGPYEKLFF.

The chain has TRBV7-2 and TRBJ2-7. Germline V gene sequence: CDR1 SGHTA, CDR2 FQGNSA. This CDR3 comprises 11 residues. The CDR3 loop is CASSSLFEQYF.

The chain employs TRBV7-2 and TRBJ2-6; TCRdb indicates TRBD1, and absent DNA this call remains unverified. There are 13 residues in the CDR3. Germline V gene sequence: CDR1 SGHTA, CDR2 FQGNSA. CDR3 sequence: CASSLRQGGMMTF. Together with reference TRBV7-2 and TRBJ2-6, the CDR3 gives the full variable domain: GAGVSQSPSNKVTEKGKDVELRCDPISGHTALYWYRQSLGQGLEFLIYFQGNSAPDKSGLPSDRFSAERTGGSVSTLTIQRTQQEDSAVYLCASSLRQGGMMTFGAGSRLTVL.

The gene calls are TRBV13 and TRBJ2-4; the D call of TRBD2 rests on TCRdb alone, since no DNA is present to check it. Germline V gene data show CDR1 as PRHDT and CDR2 as FYEKMQ (reference sequence). The CDR3 loop spans 16 amino acids. The CDR3 sequence: CASSAQRGGEKNIQYF.

This chain uses TRBV7-9 with TRBJ1-1; TCRdb's assignment of TRBD1 cannot be checked, as there is no DNA. Germline V lookup: CDR1 SEHNR, CDR2 FQNEAQ (reference sequence). The CDR3 sequence is 16 residues long. CDR3 in amino acids: CASSPRPGSGGAEAFF. Based on the CDR3 plus reference TRBV7-9 and TRBJ1-1, the full variable domain is DTGVSQNPRHKITKRGQNVTFRCDPISEHNRLYWYRQTLGQGPEFLTYFQNEAQLEKSRLLSDRFSAERPKGSFSTLEIQRTEQGDSAMYLCASSPRPGSGGAEAFFGQGTRLTVV.

The chain recombines TRBV5-5 with TRBJ1-5; TCRdb reports TRBD1, a call that lacks DNA to check it against. The germline V gene encodes CDR1 SGHKS and CDR2 YYEKEE (reference sequence). The CDR3 is made up of 18 amino acids. The CDR3 loop reads CASSPPGQGALSNQPQHF.

The chain couples TRBV3-1 to TRBJ2-1. The CDR3 loop spans 11 amino acids. Per germline, CDR1 LGHDT and CDR2 YNNKEL (reference sequence). The CDR3 loop is CASSQLWEQFF.

This rearrangement joins TRBV7-8 to TRBJ2-2; the TRBD2 assignment by TCRdb is unverifiable without DNA. CDR3 size: 18 residues. Germline values: CDR1 SGHVS, CDR2 FQNEAQ. This CDR3 reads CASSLPGLAGADTGELFF.

This sequence joins TRBV12-3 or TRBV12-4 and TRBJ1-5; TCRdb reports TRBD1, a call that lacks DNA to check it against. The CDR3 length is 16 residues. This CDR3 is CASSFRGQRSNQPQHF.

The chain employs TRBV3-1 and TRBJ2-7; absent DNA, TCRdb's TRBD1 call cannot be checked. CDR1 and CDR2 from the germline V gene are LGHDT and YNNKEL (reference sequence). There are 18 residues in the CDR3. This chain's CDR3 is CASSPPRMDRRGSYEQYF.

J is TRBJ2-1 and V is TRBV28; the TCRdb call, TRBD2, lacks DNA for checking. Germline V gene data show CDR1 as MDHEN and CDR2 as SYDVKM. The CDR3 runs 16 residues. CDR3 residues: CASSRSGAGGINEQFF.

The chain has TRBV7-2 and TRBJ2-7; TCRdb proposes TRBD2, but this gene call is untestable without DNA. Germline loops: CDR1 SGHTA, CDR2 FQGNSA. The CDR3 loop spans 14 amino acids. The CDR3 region is CASSSEPWGGEQYF.

CDR3 region: CSAKTPGQGAGELFF. V is TRBV20-1 and J is TRBJ2-2; the TCRdb D gene call, TRBD1, has no DNA to confirm it. The CDR3 is made up of 15 amino acids. Germline V gene lookup returns CDR1 DFQATT and CDR2 SNEGSKA (reference sequence).

The genes are TRBV6-6 and TRBJ1-5. This CDR3 spans 14 amino acids. Germline V gene lookup returns CDR1 MNHNY and CDR2 SVGAGI (reference sequence). The CDR3 protein is CASSYRAGNQPQHF.

The chain combines TRBV27 with TRBJ2-2; TCRdb's D gene call, TRBD1, goes unchecked for lack of DNA. CDR3 length: 17 residues. The germline CDR1 and CDR2 sequences are MNHEY and SMNVEV (reference sequence). CDR3 in amino acids: CASGFSSGGGPTGELFF.

The chain recombines TRBV20-1 with TRBJ1-2. CDR1 and CDR2 (germline): DFQATT, SNEGSKA (reference sequence). This CDR3 has 12 amino acids. CDR3 protein: CSAMTANYGYTF.

The V gene is TRBV7-8, the J gene TRBJ1-3. The CDR3 loop spans 14 amino acids. Looked up from germline, CDR1 is SGHVS and CDR2 is FQNEAQ. Here the CDR3 reads CASSLTGSGNTIYF.

The chain couples TRBV9 to TRBJ2-5. This CDR3 region has 13 residues. The germline V gene has CDR1 SGDLS and CDR2 YYNGEE. The CDR3: CASAGTLGETQYF. Drawing the rest from reference TRBV9 and TRBJ2-5, the complete variable domain is DSGVTQTPKHLITATGQRVTLRCSPRSGDLSVYWYQQSLDQGLQFLIQYYNGEERAKGNILERFSAQQFPDLHSELNLSSLELGDSALYFCASAGTLGETQYFGPGTRLLVL.

This chain links TRBV2 with TRBJ2-3; TCRdb designates TRBD1, a call that cannot be tested without DNA. Per germline, CDR1 SNHLY and CDR2 FYNNEI. The CDR3 is 13 residues long. CDR3 residues: CASMGGESDTQYF.

The rearrangement uses TRBV9 and TRBJ2-6; TCRdb names TRBD1, which stays unverified in the absence of DNA. Looked up from germline, CDR1 is SGDLS and CDR2 is YYNGEE. The CDR3 length is 13 residues. The CDR3 is CASGGSGANVLTF. Using reference TRBV9 and TRBJ2-6 for the parts outside the CDR3, the full variable domain is DSGVTQTPKHLITATGQRVTLRCSPRSGDLSVYWYQQSLDQGLQFLIQYYNGEERAKGNILERFSAQQFPDLHSELNLSSLELGDSALYFCASGGSGANVLTFGAGSRLTVL.